What follows are 13 T cell receptor beta chains derived from one specimen sequenced in a study of T-cell memory formation after mild COVID-19. TCRdb reanalysed the 5' RACE reads using MiXCR and keeps one entry per CDR3 protein. The sample yields some 350,000 distinct CDR3 sequences, approximately 16% seen once. Sequenced: PBMCs or a T cell subset sorted from them (not recorded which). These receptors were collected from a man aged 18-30 years who had mild COVID-19 (a few samples of this study predate the infection). Cell type and time point are not known.

This clonotype came up a few times. The rearrangement links TRBV6-5 to TRBJ2-1; 8 bases align to TRBD1. The CDR3 is 12 residues long. Germline V gives CDR1 MNHEY, CDR2 SVGAGI. V was clipped by 8 bases and J by 6 bases; unmatched bases: 3. The CDR3 region has the DNA TGTGCCAGCCAGGGGGCAAGCAATGAGCAGTTCTTC. Translation: CASQGASNEQFF.

This chain joins TRBV10-1 and TRBJ2-7; D remains unclear. The CDR3 has 13 residues. Trimming removed 3 bases at V and 0 bases at J, with 6 bases between. Per germline, CDR1 WNHNN and CDR2 SYGVQD (reference sequence). CDR3 nucleotide sequence: TGCGCCAGCAGTGACTCTCTCTCCTACGAGCAGTACTTC. Its translation: CASSDSLSYEQYF.

This chain uses TRBV4-1 with TRBJ2-3, with D perhaps given as TRBD1 or TRBD2 (7 bases each). Trimming left V 0 bases short and J 5 bases short, with 18 bases between. The CDR3 covers 17 residues. CDR1 and CDR2 (germline): MGHRA, YSYEKL. In DNA, the CDR3 is TGCGCCAGCAGCCAAGATTGGGAGGGGGCCGAGGGAGATACGCAGTATTTT. Residues: CASSQDWEGAEGDTQYF.

This clonotype came up a few times. The chain recombines TRBV7-6 with TRBJ1-4, with D maybe TRBD1 (5 bases). CDR3 length equals 15 residues. Trimming took 3 bases from V and 3 from J, leaving 11 bases between them. Germline V CDR1 and CDR2: SGHVS, FNYEAQ. The CDR3 DNA reads TGTGCCAGCAGCTTGGGAGGGGCTCCTAATGAAAAACTGTTTTTT. This sequence encodes CASSLGGAPNEKLFF.

This clonotype has more than one count but fewer than ten. This rearrangement joins TRBV12-3 or TRBV12-4 to TRBJ2-2, with D perhaps TRBD1 or TRBD2 (7 bases each). V was clipped by 3 bases and J by 3 bases, with 11 bases between them. The CDR3 has 15 residues. The CDR3 coding sequence is TGTGCCAGCAGTTTCCCAGGGGGGGACACCGGGGAGCTGTTTTTT. Amino acid sequence: CASSFPGGDTGELFF.

This clonotype was picked up a small number of times. This chain links TRBV28 with TRBJ2-2, with D uncertain. Germline CDR1 MDHEN, CDR2 SYDVKM. The CDR3 is made up of 15 amino acids. Trimming cost V 2 bases and J 8 bases, with 15 bases left between them. As DNA, the CDR3 is TGTGCCAGCAGTTTAAATGAGCAGTTGAAAGGGGAGCTGTTTTTT. Translating it yields CASSLNEQLKGELFF.

This clonotype was seen a handful of times. This chain links TRBV7-2 with TRBJ2-4, with TRBD2 as a possible D gene (6 bases). Germline CDR1 and CDR2: SGHTA and FQGNSA. The CDR3 length is 14 residues. The V end lost 5 bases, the J end lost 7 bases, and 15 bases lay between the germline ends. The CDR3 DNA is TGTGCCAGCAGCCCCCGGGAGCGGAGGAACATTCAGTACTTC. It encodes CASSPRERRNIQYF.

The gene calls are TRBV18 and TRBJ1-1; D uncertain. This CDR3 has 17 residues. Germline CDR1 reads KGHSH; CDR2 reads LQKENI. Trimming took 0 bases from V and 2 from J, leaving 16 bases between them. CDR3 amino acids: CASSPPGRLVRNTEAFF. CDR3 bases: TGTGCCAGCTCACCACCCGGTAGATTGGTGAGAAACACTGAAGCTTTCTTT. The complete variable domain, with remaining parts taken from reference TRBV18 and TRBJ1-1, reads NAGVMQNPRHLVRRRGQEARLRCSPMKGHSHVYWYRQLPEEGLKFMVYLQKENIIDESGMPKERFSAEFPKEGPSILRIQQVVRGDSAAYFCASSPPGRLVRNTEAFFGQGTRLTVV.

This chain joins TRBV27 and TRBJ2-1, with D unresolved. The V end was cut by 8 bases, the J end by 0 bases, with 11 bases between. Germline CDR1 and CDR2: MNHEY and SMNVEV (reference sequence). The CDR3 has 14 residues. CDR3 DNA sequence: TGTGCCAGCGGTCGACACCGCTCCTACAATGAGCAGTTCTTC. This translates into CASGRHRSYNEQFF.

The chain is built from TRBV7-8 and TRBJ2-1; D is unresolved. The germline V and J ends were trimmed by 5 bases and 6 bases, with 17 bases remaining between them. The germline V gene has CDR1 SGHVS and CDR2 FQNEAQ. The CDR3 runs 15 residues. CDR3 sequence: CASSNRYLLSNEQFF. The CDR3 DNA reads TGTGCCAGCAGCAACAGATACCTCCTTTCCAATGAGCAGTTCTTC. Full variable domain (missing parts from reference TRBV7-8 and TRBJ2-1): GAGVSQSPRYKVAKRGQDVALRCDPISGHVSLFWYQQALGQGPEFLTYFQNEAQLDKSGLPSDRFFAERPEGSVSTLKIQRTQQEDSAVYLCASSNRYLLSNEQFFGPGTRLTVL.

The rearrangement links TRBV2 to TRBJ2-7; 8 bases are a match to TRBD1. This CDR3 has 14 residues. Germline V gene data show CDR1 as SNHLY and CDR2 as FYNNEI. V shed 7 bases, J shed 4 bases, and the junction held 9 bases outside the gene matches. CDR3 coding DNA: TGTGCCAGCAACCGGAGGACAGGGAGATACGAGCAGTACTTC. Residues: CASNRRTGRYEQYF.

The V gene is TRBV3-1, the J gene TRBJ2-7, with D possibly TRBD2 on 6 matching bases. This CDR3 has 13 residues. The germline V gene encodes CDR1 LGHDT and CDR2 YNNKEL (reference sequence). The V end was cut by 1 base, the J end by 3 bases, with 7 bases between. The CDR3 region is CASSQAEGYEQYF. In nucleotides, the CDR3 is TGTGCCAGCAGCCAAGCGGAGGGCTACGAGCAGTACTTC.

The chain carries TRBV5-5 and TRBJ2-1; weak D call: TRBD2 (7 bases). CDR1 and CDR2 from the germline V gene are SGHKS and YYEKEE (reference sequence). The CDR3 loop spans 13 amino acids. V was cut by 4 bases and J by 9 bases, with 14 bases left in between. The chain's CDR3 is CASSLGGAGEQFF. The CDR3 region has the DNA TGTGCCAGCAGCCTTGGGGGGGCTGGTGAGCAGTTCTTC. The full variable domain, completed using reference TRBV5-5 and TRBJ2-1, is DAGVTQSPTHLIKTRGQQVTLRCSPISGHKSVSWYQQVLGQGPQFIFQYYEKEERGRGNFPDRFSARQFPNYSSELNVNALLLGDSALYLCASSLGGAGEQFFGPGTRLTVL.